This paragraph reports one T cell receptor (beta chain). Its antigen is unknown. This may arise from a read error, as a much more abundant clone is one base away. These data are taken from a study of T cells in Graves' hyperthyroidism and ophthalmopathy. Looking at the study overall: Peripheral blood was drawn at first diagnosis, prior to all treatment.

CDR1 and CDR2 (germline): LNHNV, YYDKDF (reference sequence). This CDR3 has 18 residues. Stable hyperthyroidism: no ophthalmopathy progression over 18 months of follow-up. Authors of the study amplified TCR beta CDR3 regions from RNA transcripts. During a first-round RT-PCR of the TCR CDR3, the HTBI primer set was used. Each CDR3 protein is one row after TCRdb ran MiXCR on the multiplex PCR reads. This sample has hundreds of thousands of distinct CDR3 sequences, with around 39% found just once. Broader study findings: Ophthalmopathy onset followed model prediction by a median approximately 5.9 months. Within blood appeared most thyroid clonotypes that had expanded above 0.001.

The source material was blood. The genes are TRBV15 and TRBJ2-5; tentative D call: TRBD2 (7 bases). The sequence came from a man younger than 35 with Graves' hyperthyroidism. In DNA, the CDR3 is TGTACCACCAGCAGAGATCTCGCCAGCGGGGCTGGGGGCGAGACCCAGTACTTC. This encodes CTTSRDLASGAGGETQYF. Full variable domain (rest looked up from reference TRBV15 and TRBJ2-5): DAMVIQNPRYQVTQFGKPVTLSCSQTLNHNVMYWYQQKSSQAPKLLFHYYDKDFNNEADTPDNFQSRRPNTSFCFLDIRSPGLGDTAMYLCTTSRDLASGAGGETQYFGPGTRLLVL.